This T cell receptor (beta chain) is from a study of blood T cell repertoires in COVID-19. Study-wide background: Both acute and convalescent COVID-19 samples were obtained from the United States, Italy and Spain. In each case, the material was cDNA or gDNA derived from T cells, B-cell-depleted T cells, or PBMCs.

The CDR3 contains 14 residues. Germline V CDR1 and CDR2: SGHVS, FQNEAQ. Trimming removed 0 bases from V and 2 bases from J, with 8 bases in between. In the source study's methods: Cell counts per sample came from amplifying reference gene primers. TCRdb's copy holds only in-frame clones and misses some; the assay was immunoSEQ multiplex PCR. Clonal size and the V and J genes are those of that table, whereas D and trimming came from the DNA. The sample lists 13,000 or so clones, roughly 90% occurring once. This clonotype originated in a human donor with active COVID-19. The donor label of this sample is uncertain. Sequencing was performed on peripheral blood. The gene calls are TRBV7-8 and TRBJ2-7, with D maybe TRBD1 (5 bases). The CDR3 reads CASSLAQGTYEQYF. CDR3 DNA: TGTGCCAGCAGCTTAGCGCAGGGTACCTACGAGCAGTACTTC. Drawing the rest from reference TRBV7-8 and TRBJ2-7, the complete variable domain is GAGVSQSPRYKVAKRGQDVALRCDPISGHVSLFWYQQALGQGPEFLTYFQNEAQLDKSGLPSDRFFAERPEGSVSTLKIQRTQQEDSAVYLCASSLAQGTYEQYFGPGTRLTVT.